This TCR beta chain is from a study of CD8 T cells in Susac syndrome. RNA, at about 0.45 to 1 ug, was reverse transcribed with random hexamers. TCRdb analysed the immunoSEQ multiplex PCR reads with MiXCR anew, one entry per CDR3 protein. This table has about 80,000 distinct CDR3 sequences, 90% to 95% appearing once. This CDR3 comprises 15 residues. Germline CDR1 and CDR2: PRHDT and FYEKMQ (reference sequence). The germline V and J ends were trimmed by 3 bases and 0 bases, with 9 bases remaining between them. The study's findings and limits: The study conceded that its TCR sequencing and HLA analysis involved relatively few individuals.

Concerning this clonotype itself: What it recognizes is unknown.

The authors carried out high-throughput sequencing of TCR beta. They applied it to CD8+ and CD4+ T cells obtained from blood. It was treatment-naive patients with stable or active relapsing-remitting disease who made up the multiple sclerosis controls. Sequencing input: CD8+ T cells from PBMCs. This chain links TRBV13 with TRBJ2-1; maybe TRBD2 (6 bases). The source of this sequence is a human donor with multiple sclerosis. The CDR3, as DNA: TGTGCCAGCAGCTTGAGGAGGGTCTCCTACAATGAGCAGTTCTTC. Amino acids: CASSLRRVSYNEQFF.